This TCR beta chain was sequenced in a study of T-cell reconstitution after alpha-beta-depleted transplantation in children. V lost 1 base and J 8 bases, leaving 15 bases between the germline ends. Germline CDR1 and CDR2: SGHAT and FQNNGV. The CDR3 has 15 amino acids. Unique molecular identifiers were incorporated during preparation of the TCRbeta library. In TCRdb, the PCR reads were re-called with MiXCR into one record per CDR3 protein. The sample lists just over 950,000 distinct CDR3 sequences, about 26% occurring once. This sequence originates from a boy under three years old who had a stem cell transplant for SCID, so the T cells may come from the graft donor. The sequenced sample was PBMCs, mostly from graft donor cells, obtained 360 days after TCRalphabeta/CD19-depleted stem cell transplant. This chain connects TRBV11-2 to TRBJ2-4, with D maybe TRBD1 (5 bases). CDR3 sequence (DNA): TGTGCCAGCAGCTTAGGGTACCCCAGGGAACACATTCAGTACTTC. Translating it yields CASSLGYPREHIQYF.